The 26 T cell receptor beta chains below were found in one sample sequenced in a study of T-cell reconstitution after alpha-beta-depleted transplantation in children. Unique molecular identifiers were incorporated during preparation of the TCRbeta library. Using its own MiXCR run on the PCR reads, TCRdb lists one record per CDR3 protein. The sample holds around 480,000 distinct CDR3 sequences, less than 35% seen once. Source: PBMCs from the stem cell graft donor, taken from the stem cell graft. These receptors were obtained from a human donor who donated a stem cell graft to a child with aplastic anemia.

DNA of the CDR3: TGTGCCAGCTCACCCGGACAGGGGATGGACACTGAAGCTTTCTTT. Translated, it gives CASSPGQGMDTEAFF. The rearrangement joins TRBV18 to TRBJ1-1, with TRBD1 identical over 9 bases. Germline V gives CDR1 KGHSH, CDR2 LQKENI. J lost 3 bases, V lost 3 bases, and 5 bases had no gene match. The CDR3 length is 15 residues.

This chain links TRBV5-1 with TRBJ2-2, with 8 bases lining up with TRBD2. Germline loops: CDR1 SGHRS, CDR2 YFSETQ. V shed 4 bases, J shed 4 bases, and the junction held 6 bases outside the gene matches. The CDR3 sequence is 15 residues long. In nucleotides, the CDR3 is TGCGCCAGCAGCGTCAGCGGGAGATCCACCGGGGAGCTGTTTTTT. The encoded protein is CASSVSGRSTGELFF.

The chain links TRBV7-8 to TRBJ2-7; 10 bases line up with TRBD2. From germline, CDR1 is SGHVS and CDR2 FQNEAQ. The V gene end was trimmed by 5 bases and the J gene end by 2 bases; junction bases not matched to a gene: 9. The CDR3 covers 16 residues. In DNA form, the CDR3 reads TGTGCCAGCAGCCCCAACCGACTAGCGGGTGCCTACGAGCAGTACTTC. Protein sequence: CASSPNRLAGAYEQYF. The entire variable domain, with the rest obtained from reference TRBV7-8 and TRBJ2-7, is as follows: GAGVSQSPRYKVAKRGQDVALRCDPISGHVSLFWYQQALGQGPEFLTYFQNEAQLDKSGLPSDRFFAERPEGSVSTLKIQRTQQEDSAVYLCASSPNRLAGAYEQYFGPGTRLTVT.

This clonotype was counted between two and nine times. CDR3 bases: TGTGCCAGCTCACCACGAGAAATCTATGGCTACACCTTC. Protein: CASSPREIYGYTF. The chain employs TRBV18 and TRBJ1-2; unclear D gene. Trimming took 1 base from V and 4 from J, leaving 7 bases between them. CDR1 is KGHSH and CDR2 is LQKENI in the germline V gene. The CDR3 is made up of 13 amino acids.

This clonotype was counted between two and nine times. CDR3 amino acids: CSVRQSLMNTEAFF. The CDR3 bases are TGCAGCGTTCGACAGAGCCTCATGAACACTGAAGCTTTCTTT. The rearrangement links TRBV29-1 to TRBJ1-1; perhaps TRBD1 as D (5 bases). There are 14 residues in the CDR3. In germline, CDR1 is SQVTM, CDR2 ANQGSEA. The V end lost 5 bases, the J end lost 0 bases, and 13 bases lay between the germline ends.

In this sample, this clonotype turned up a few times. The chain employs TRBV15 and TRBJ2-1, with TRBD2 matching over 8 bases. The J segment lost 2 bases and the V segment lost 3 bases, leaving 12 bases of the junction unmatched. This CDR3 comprises 18 residues. Germline-derived CDR1 and CDR2 are LNHNV and YYDKDF (reference sequence). The CDR3 DNA reads TGTGCCACCAGCAGTGAATCTTTAAGCGGGAGCCCCTACAATGAGCAGTTCTTC. Amino acid sequence: CATSSESLSGSPYNEQFF.

The chain joins TRBV4-3 to TRBJ2-1; a possible D gene is TRBD1 (6 bases). The CDR3 runs to 15 residues. The germline V gene has CDR1 LGHNA and CDR2 YSLEER. The V end lost 3 bases, the J end lost 0 bases, and 9 bases lay between the germline ends. CDR3 nucleotide sequence: TGCGCCAGCAGCCAGGGGGCTAGCTCCTACAATGAGCAGTTCTTC. It encodes CASSQGASSYNEQFF.

J is TRBJ2-1 and V is TRBV27, with a weak D call TRBD2 (6 bases). The V gene lost 10 bases and the J gene lost 0 bases, with 16 bases spanning the gap. The CDR3 has 15 residues. Germline V CDR1 and CDR2: MNHEY, SMNVEV (reference sequence). CDR3 loop: CATSVLASSYNEQFF. The DNA for the CDR3 is TGTGCCACTTCGGTTCTAGCGAGCTCCTACAATGAGCAGTTCTTC.

The chain carries TRBV30 and TRBJ2-3; D might be TRBD1 or TRBD2, each matching 5 bases. CDR3 length equals 13 residues. CDR1 GTSNPN and CDR2 SVGIG come from the germline V gene (reference sequence). Trimming took 5 bases from V and 6 from J, leaving 15 bases between them. In DNA, the CDR3 is TGTGCCTGGGCCCCGGGACCTCGGGATACGCAGTATTTT. Amino acid sequence: CAWAPGPRDTQYF.

J is TRBJ2-2 and V is TRBV10-3; D gene ambiguous. CDR3 size: 15 residues. Germline V gene sequence: CDR1 ENHRY, CDR2 SYGVKD. V shed 5 bases and J shed 6 bases, with 16 bases lying between them. CDR3 protein: CAISPGLVIAGELFF. CDR3 sequence (DNA): TGTGCCATCAGTCCGGGTCTAGTGATCGCCGGGGAGCTGTTTTTT.

The chain combines TRBV6-5 with TRBJ1-6; D not certain. CDR3 length: 15 amino acids. Germline CDR1 is MNHEY and CDR2 is SVGAGI. Trimming took 2 bases from V and 6 from J, leaving 11 bases between them. The CDR3 protein is CASSYVRESNSPLHF. In DNA form, the CDR3 reads TGTGCCAGCAGTTACGTTCGAGAATCTAATTCACCCCTCCACTTT.

This clonotype was seen more than once but under ten times. J is TRBJ2-1 and V is TRBV11-2; TRBD2 aligns across 13 bases. V dropped 0 bases and J dropped 8; count of bases not matched to a gene: 4. In germline, CDR1 is SGHAT, CDR2 FQNNGV. The CDR3 is 16 residues long. CDR3 DNA sequence: TGTGCCAGCAGCTTAGATGTACTAGCGGGAGGGTATGAGCAGTTCTTC. Its protein is CASSLDVLAGGYEQFF.

This clonotype was recorded once. The chain employs TRBV7-9 and TRBJ1-1; D gene ambiguous. Germline CDR1 is SEHNR and CDR2 is FQNEAQ (reference sequence). The CDR3 has 15 amino acids. V lost 4 bases, J lost 1 base, and 13 bases lay in between. The CDR3 nucleotides read TGTGCCAGCAGCTCCCCCCAAGACGAGAACACTGAAGCTTTCTTT. The encoded protein is CASSSPQDENTEAFF. Based on the CDR3 plus reference TRBV7-9 and TRBJ1-1, the full variable domain is DTGVSQNPRHKITKRGQNVTFRCDPISEHNRLYWYRQTLGQGPEFLTYFQNEAQLEKSRLLSDRFSAERPKGSFSTLEIQRTEQGDSAMYLCASSSPQDENTEAFFGQGTRLTVV.

There are a few counts of this clonotype. The V call is TRBV20-1, the J call TRBJ2-3, with 7 bases identical to TRBD1. The V gene's germline CDR1 is DFQATT and CDR2 SNEGSKA (reference sequence). The CDR3 is 15 residues long. The CDR3 sequence is CSSLRPGRGTDTQYF. In nucleotides, the CDR3 is TGCAGCTCACTCCGCCCCGGCAGGGGGACAGATACGCAGTATTTT.

V gene TRBV14 combines with J gene TRBJ1-1, with a possible D match to TRBD1 (6 bases). The CDR3 loop spans 15 amino acids. The ends were cut back, 4 bases at V and 5 bases at J, with 17 bases in the middle. Per germline, CDR1 SGHDN and CDR2 FVKESK. As DNA, the CDR3 is TGTGCCAGCAGCCCAATACAGGGCCTCGGTACTGAAGCTTTCTTT. Amino acids: CASSPIQGLGTEAFF.

The chain recombines TRBV20-1 with TRBJ2-3; D is uncertain. The ends were cut back, 6 bases at V and 2 bases at J, with 21 bases in the middle. The CDR3 sequence is 16 residues long. CDR1 is DFQATT, CDR2 SNEGSKA, per germline (reference sequence). In DNA, the CDR3 is TGCAGTGCGCCCCTTAATGGCGGCGTTTACACAGATACGCAGTATTTT. Amino acids: CSAPLNGGVYTDTQYF.

This clonotype was detected a few times. V is TRBV9 and J is TRBJ2-3; D is ambiguous. The V end lost 0 bases, the J end lost 0 bases, and 8 bases lay between the germline ends. The CDR3 runs to 15 residues. The germline V gene encodes CDR1 SGDLS and CDR2 YYNGEE. CDR3 sequence (DNA): TGTGCCAGCAGCGTAGTTGCGGATAGCACAGATACGCAGTATTTT. As protein: CASSVVADSTDTQYF.

V usage is TRBV19 and J usage is TRBJ1-6; D unclear. Per the germline V gene, CDR1 is LNHDA and CDR2 is SQIVND (reference sequence). This CDR3 is built from 14 residues. Deletions cut 8 bases from V and 9 bases from J, with 17 bases between. CDR3 loop: CASAAVPGGSPLHF. For the CDR3, the DNA is TGTGCCAGTGCGGCCGTACCCGGCGGTTCACCCCTCCACTTT.

The chain couples TRBV18 to TRBJ2-7; no firm D call. The V gene lost 0 bases and the J gene lost 0 bases, with 9 bases spanning the gap. Germline assignment: CDR1 KGHSH and CDR2 LQKENI. The CDR3 loop spans 15 amino acids. The CDR3 bases are TGTGCCAGCTCACCACCGGGTGGGGTCTCCTACGAGCAGTACTTC. Amino acid sequence: CASSPPGGVSYEQYF.

The J gene is TRBJ1-2, the V gene TRBV18; no clear D gene. CDR1 is KGHSH and CDR2 is LQKENI in the germline V gene. This CDR3 has 12 amino acids. The V end lost 3 bases, the J end lost 7 bases, and 9 bases lay between the germline ends. CDR3 sequence: CASSPDESGYTF. CDR3 coding DNA: TGTGCCAGCTCACCGGACGAGTCTGGCTACACCTTC. Full variable domain (remainder filled in from reference TRBV18 and TRBJ1-2): NAGVMQNPRHLVRRRGQEARLRCSPMKGHSHVYWYRQLPEEGLKFMVYLQKENIIDESGMPKERFSAEFPKEGPSILRIQQVVRGDSAAYFCASSPDESGYTFGSGTRLTVV.

This clonotype was found a few times. The V and J genes are TRBV12-3 or TRBV12-4 and TRBJ2-2; D is ambiguous. Trimming removed 8 bases at V and 5 bases at J, with 12 bases between. The CDR3 has 13 residues. CDR3 DNA: TGTGCCAGCGGACCTACTGCGACCGGGGAGCTGTTTTTT. This codes for CASGPTATGELFF.

The chain uses TRBV4-3 and TRBJ2-3, with 9 bases identical to TRBD1. Germline V gene data show CDR1 as LGHNA and CDR2 as YSLEER. This CDR3 is built from 15 residues. With 3 bases clipped from V and 6 bases from J, the junction kept 7 bases outside the gene matches. CDR3 DNA: TGCGCCAGCAGCCAGGGGACAGGGCGGCCCGATACGCAGTATTTT. Its translation is CASSQGTGRPDTQYF.

In this sample, this clonotype turned up once. The chain carries TRBV15 and TRBJ1-5, with D maybe TRBD1 (6 bases). CDR1 and CDR2 from the germline V gene are LNHNV and YYDKDF (reference sequence). This CDR3 region has 14 residues. V was shortened by 5 bases and J by 5 bases, with 13 bases between the two germline ends. CDR3 protein: CATSVGQIYQPQHF. DNA for the CDR3: TGTGCCACCAGCGTCGGACAGATTTATCAGCCCCAGCATTTT.

This chain joins TRBV5-5 and TRBJ2-7; 9 bases align to TRBD1. The germline V gene encodes CDR1 SGHKS and CDR2 YYEKEE (reference sequence). The CDR3 is 16 residues long. V shed 4 bases and J 5 bases; nucleotides not matched to a gene: 13. The CDR3 coding sequence is TGTGCCAGCAGCCGGATAGATGGGACAGGGAGGAACGAGCAGTACTTC. Amino acids: CASSRIDGTGRNEQYF.

In its sample, this clonotype was seen a few times. J is TRBJ2-4 and V is TRBV2; unclear D gene. CDR3 length: 12 residues. Looked up from germline, CDR1 is SNHLY and CDR2 is FYNNEI. V shed 6 bases and J shed 2 bases, with 5 bases lying between them. The CDR3, as DNA: TGTGCCAGCAGCCTTACCAAAAACATTCAGTACTTC. This codes for CASSLTKNIQYF.

The J gene is TRBJ2-1, the V gene TRBV12-3 or TRBV12-4, with 8 bases aligning to TRBD2. This CDR3 spans 11 amino acids. With 10 bases clipped from V and 7 bases from J, the junction kept 3 bases outside the gene matches. The CDR3 DNA follows: TGTGCCACGGGGGGGAGAAATGAGCAGTTCTTC. This gives the protein CATGGRNEQFF.